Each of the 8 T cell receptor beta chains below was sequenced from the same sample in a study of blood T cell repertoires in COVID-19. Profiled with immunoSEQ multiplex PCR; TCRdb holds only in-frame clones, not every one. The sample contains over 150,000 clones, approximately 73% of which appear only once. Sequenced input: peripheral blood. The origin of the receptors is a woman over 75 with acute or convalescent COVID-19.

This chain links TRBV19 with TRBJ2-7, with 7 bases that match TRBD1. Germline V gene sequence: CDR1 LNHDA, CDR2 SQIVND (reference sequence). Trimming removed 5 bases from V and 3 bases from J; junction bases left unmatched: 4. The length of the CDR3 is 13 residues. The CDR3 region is CASSRPGGYEQYF. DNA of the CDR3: TGTGCCAGTAGTCGTCCAGGGGGCTACGAGCAGTACTTC.

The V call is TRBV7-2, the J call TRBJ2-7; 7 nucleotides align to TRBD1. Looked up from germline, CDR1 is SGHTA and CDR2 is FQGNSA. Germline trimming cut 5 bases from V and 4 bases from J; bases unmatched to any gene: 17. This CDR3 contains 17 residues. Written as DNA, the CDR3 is TGTGCCAGCAGCCTCGCCATACCGGGACAGCGGAGTTACGAGCAGTACTTC. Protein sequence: CASSLAIPGQRSYEQYF. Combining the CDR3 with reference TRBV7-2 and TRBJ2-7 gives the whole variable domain GAGVSQSPSNKVTEKGKDVELRCDPISGHTALYWYRQSLGQGLEFLIYFQGNSAPDKSGLPSDRFSAERTGGSVSTLTIQRTQQEDSAVYLCASSLAIPGQRSYEQYFGPGTRLTVT.

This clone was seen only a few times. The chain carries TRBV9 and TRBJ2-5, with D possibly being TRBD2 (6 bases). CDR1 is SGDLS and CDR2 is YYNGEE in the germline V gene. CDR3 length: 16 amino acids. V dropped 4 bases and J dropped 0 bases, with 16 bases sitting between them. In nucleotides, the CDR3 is TGTGCCAGCAGCTCCATGGGGGGAGGCTACCAAGAGACCCAGTACTTC. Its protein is CASSSMGGGYQETQYF. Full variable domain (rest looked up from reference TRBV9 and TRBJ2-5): DSGVTQTPKHLITATGQRVTLRCSPRSGDLSVYWYQQSLDQGLQFLIQYYNGEERAKGNILERFSAQQFPDLHSELNLSSLELGDSALYFCASSSMGGGYQETQYFGPGTRLLVL.

CDR3 sequence: CASSPTGTYGYTF. As DNA, the CDR3 is TGTGCCAGCAGCCCAACAGGGACCTATGGCTACACCTTC. The chain couples TRBV3-1 (or the pseudogene TRBV3-2) to TRBJ1-2, with D perhaps TRBD1 (6 bases). This CDR3 is 13 amino acids long. Germline lookup yields CDR1 LGHDT and CDR2 YNNKEL (reference sequence). V lost 4 bases and J lost 4, with 10 bases in between.

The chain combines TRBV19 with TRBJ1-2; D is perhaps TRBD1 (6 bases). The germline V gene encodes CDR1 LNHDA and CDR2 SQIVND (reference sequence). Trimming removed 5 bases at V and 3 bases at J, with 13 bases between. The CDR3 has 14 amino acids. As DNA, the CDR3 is TGTGCCAGTAGTTTTCAGAAGGGGGACTATGGCTACACCTTC. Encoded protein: CASSFQKGDYGYTF.

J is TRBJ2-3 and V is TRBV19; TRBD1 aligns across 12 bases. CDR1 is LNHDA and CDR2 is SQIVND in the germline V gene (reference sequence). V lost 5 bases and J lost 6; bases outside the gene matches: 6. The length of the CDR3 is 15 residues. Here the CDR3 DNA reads TGTGCCAGTAGTCTCTGGGACAGGGGGCCCGATACGCAGTATTTT. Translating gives CASSLWDRGPDTQYF.

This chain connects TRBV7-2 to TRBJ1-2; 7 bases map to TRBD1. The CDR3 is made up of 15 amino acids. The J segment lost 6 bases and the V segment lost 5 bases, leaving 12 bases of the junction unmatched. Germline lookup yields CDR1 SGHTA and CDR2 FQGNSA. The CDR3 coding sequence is TGTGCCAGCAGCACCAGACAGGGAGGAAGCGATGGCTACACCTTC. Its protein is CASSTRQGGSDGYTF. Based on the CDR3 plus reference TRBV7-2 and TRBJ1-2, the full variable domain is GAGVSQSPSNKVTEKGKDVELRCDPISGHTALYWYRQSLGQGLEFLIYFQGNSAPDKSGLPSDRFSAERTGGSVSTLTIQRTQQEDSAVYLCASSTRQGGSDGYTFGSGTRLTVV.

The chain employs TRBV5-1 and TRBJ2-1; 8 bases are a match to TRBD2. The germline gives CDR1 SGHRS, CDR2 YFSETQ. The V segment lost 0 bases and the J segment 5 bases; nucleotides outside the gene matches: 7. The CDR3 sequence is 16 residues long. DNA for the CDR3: TGCGCCAGCAGCTTGGGAGGAGGGACTAGAAACAATGAGCAGTTCTTC. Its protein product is CASSLGGGTRNNEQFF.